The 13 T cell receptor beta chains listed next were all sequenced from one sample in a study of T-cell reconstitution after alpha-beta-depleted transplantation in children. Molecular barcoding with unique molecular identifiers was used for the TCRbeta library. TCRdb itself ran the PCR reads through MiXCR, one entry per CDR3 protein. The sample contains 350,000 to 500,000 distinct CDR3 sequences, approximately 41% of which appear only once. The source was PBMCs, collected before TCRalphabeta/CD19-depleted stem cell transplant. The receptor set was obtained from a girl under 10 years old with aplastic anemia, due to receive a stem cell transplant.

There are many counts of this clonotype. V and J are TRBV20-1 and TRBJ1-1, with 8 bases aligning to TRBD1. V was clipped by 2 bases and J by 4 bases; unmatched bases: 3. The CDR3 is made up of 13 amino acids. Per the germline V gene, CDR1 is DFQATT and CDR2 is SNEGSKA (reference sequence). In DNA, the CDR3 is TGCAGTGCTAGACAGGGGGCGAGCACTGAAGCTTTCTTT. This encodes CSARQGASTEAFF.

This clonotype has only a few counts. The V call is TRBV10-3, the J call TRBJ2-7; perhaps TRBD1 as D (6 bases). V shed 6 bases and J shed 2 bases, with 14 bases lying between them. Per the germline V gene, CDR1 is ENHRY and CDR2 is SYGVKD. CDR3 size: 14 residues. The CDR3 loop reads CAISTPTGTYEQYF. The DNA for the CDR3 is TGTGCCATCAGCACCCCGACAGGTACCTACGAGCAGTACTTC.

This chain connects TRBV4-3 to TRBJ2-1; D is perhaps TRBD2 (5 bases). CDR3 length equals 15 residues. V lost 0 bases and J lost 3, with 9 bases in between. The germline gives CDR1 LGHNA, CDR2 YSLEER. The CDR3 loop is CASSQDPRDYNEQFF. CDR3 sequence (DNA): TGCGCCAGCAGCCAAGACCCCCGGGACTACAATGAGCAGTTCTTC.

Ten or more counts support this clonotype. The chain has TRBV9 and TRBJ2-7, with TRBD1 matching 12 bases. Germline V lookup: CDR1 SGDLS, CDR2 YYNGEE. V trimming: 3 bases; J trimming: 1 base; junction bases outside the gene matches: 2. The CDR3 has 15 amino acids. DNA for the CDR3: TGTGCCAGCAGCGCGGGACAGGGGGCTTCCTACGAGCAGTACTTC. This encodes CASSAGQGASYEQYF.

This clonotype turned up a few times. This rearrangement joins TRBV5-6 to TRBJ2-2; TRBD2 aligns across 14 bases. CDR3 length: 16 amino acids. Germline trimming cut 5 bases from V and 5 bases from J; bases unmatched to any gene: 5. The germline V gene encodes CDR1 SGHDT and CDR2 YYEEEE. CDR3 amino acids: CASRWGLAGETGELFF. The CDR3 bases are TGTGCCAGCAGGTGGGGACTAGCGGGAGAGACCGGGGAGCTGTTTTTT.

The V gene is TRBV5-1, the J gene TRBJ2-5; D is unclear. CDR3 length: 13 amino acids. Germline V gives CDR1 SGHRS, CDR2 YFSETQ. V was shortened by 5 bases and J by 4 bases, with 12 bases between the two germline ends. The CDR3 sequence: CASSKRRLETQYF. CDR3 bases: TGCGCCAGCAGTAAGAGACGGTTAGAGACCCAGTACTTC. The whole variable domain, filled in from reference TRBV5-1 and TRBJ2-5, reads KAGVTQTPRYLIKTRGQQVTLSCSPISGHRSVSWYQQTPGQGLQFLFEYFSETQRNKGNFPGRFSGRQFSNSRSEMNVSTLELGDSALYLCASSKRRLETQYFGPGTRLLVL.

This clonotype was recorded at least ten times. This chain links TRBV20-1 with TRBJ2-7; 8 nucleotides line up with TRBD1. CDR1 and CDR2 (germline): DFQATT, SNEGSKA (reference sequence). V shed 7 bases and J 2 bases; nucleotides not matched to a gene: 10. CDR3 length: 14 amino acids. CDR3 coding DNA: TGCAGTGGAGTGGCAGGGGGCCAAACCTACGAGCAGTACTTC. Translating gives CSGVAGGQTYEQYF.

There are many counts of this clonotype. The chain combines TRBV5-1 with TRBJ2-1; D call uncertain. Germline CDR1 and CDR2: SGHRS and YFSETQ. V shed 4 bases and J shed 0 bases, with 11 bases lying between them. The CDR3 consists of 15 residues. DNA for the CDR3: TGCGCCAGCAGCCCTAACTCTGGCTCCTACAATGAGCAGTTCTTC. Amino acids: CASSPNSGSYNEQFF.

This clonotype was recorded many times. The V and J genes are TRBV9 and TRBJ2-1, with a weak D call TRBD1 (5 bases). Deletions cut 0 bases from V and 3 bases from J, with 16 bases between. CDR1 SGDLS and CDR2 YYNGEE come from the germline V gene. The CDR3 is 17 residues long. DNA for the CDR3: TGTGCCAGCAGCGTAGAGGTAGGGGTTTCCCTCTACAATGAGCAGTTCTTC. It translates to CASSVEVGVSLYNEQFF.

The CDR3 nucleotides are TGTGCCAGCAGCCAAGACGGAGAAGAGACCCAGTACTTC. This codes for CASSQDGEETQYF. The gene calls are TRBV7-9 and TRBJ2-5; D gene ambiguous. V was cut by 5 bases and J by 3 bases, with 10 bases left in between. This CDR3 spans 13 amino acids. Germline loops: CDR1 SEHNR, CDR2 FQNEAQ (reference sequence).

The sample holds many counts of this clonotype. The V call is TRBV7-2, the J call TRBJ2-3; 10 bases are a match to TRBD2. V trimming: 0 bases; J trimming: 6 bases; junction bases outside the gene matches: 6. This CDR3 has 16 residues. CDR1 is SGHTA and CDR2 is FQGNSA in the germline V gene. CDR3 in DNA: TGTGCCAGCAGCTTAGCGTTCCTAGCGGGGGTGGATACGCAGTATTTT. This codes for CASSLAFLAGVDTQYF.

J is TRBJ1-6 and V is TRBV27, with D perhaps TRBD1 (6 bases). Trimming took 5 bases from V and 10 from J, leaving 12 bases between them. The CDR3 contains 13 residues. Per the germline V gene, CDR1 is MNHEY and CDR2 is SMNVEV (reference sequence). CDR3 loop: CASSVTGSSPLHF. The CDR3, as DNA: TGTGCCAGCAGTGTAACAGGGTCCTCACCCCTCCACTTT.

The V gene is TRBV5-1, the J gene TRBJ2-2; D is possibly TRBD1 (6 bases). Trimming removed 4 bases from V and 3 bases from J, with 13 bases in between. Germline values: CDR1 SGHRS, CDR2 YFSETQ. The CDR3 loop spans 15 amino acids. CDR3 protein: CASSTSGVDTGELFF. Written as DNA, the CDR3 is TGCGCCAGCAGCACCTCAGGGGTGGACACCGGGGAGCTGTTTTTT. Together with reference TRBV5-1 and TRBJ2-2, the CDR3 gives the full variable domain: KAGVTQTPRYLIKTRGQQVTLSCSPISGHRSVSWYQQTPGQGLQFLFEYFSETQRNKGNFPGRFSGRQFSNSRSEMNVSTLELGDSALYLCASSTSGVDTGELFFGEGSRLTVL.